This TCR beta chain was sequenced in a study of T cells after yellow fever vaccination. The CDR3 spans 14 residues. The J segment lost 2 bases and the V segment lost 4 bases, leaving 6 bases of the junction unmatched. Germline V CDR1 and CDR2: SGHDT, YYEEEE. Study observations and caveats: Abundant clonotypes (contaminants from the bulk population) could be present in FACS-sorted repertoires. Most clones from primary vaccination were detected again post-booster (about 95% CD4, roughly 91% CD8).

Universal primer sites and UMIs were introduced during 5'RACE template-switching synthesis of TCR cDNA. From the 5' RACE reads, TCRdb called clonotypes with MiXCR, one entry per CDR3 protein. The repertoire includes 40,000 to 55,000 distinct CDR3 sequences, about 6.6% of them detected once, and approximately 24% sits in the top ten. This clonotype was seen only a few times. This chain uses TRBV5-6 with TRBJ2-7; TRBD1 aligns across 7 bases. This TCR came from a man aged 18 to 29 who received the YFV17D yellow fever vaccine. The sample in question was CD8+ T cells not binding an NS4B(214-222) dextramer, sorted from PBMCs, obtained about 49 days after the first yellow fever vaccination. The CDR3 DNA sequence: TGTGCCAGCAGCGCCCCTCAGGGGGCCTACGAGCAGTACGTC. Translating it yields CASSAPQGAYEQYV.